These T cell receptor beta chains were read from a single sample in a study of cytomegalovirus exposure and HLA in healthy donors. Only in-frame clones appear in the TCRdb table, and some are missing; sequencing was by immunoSEQ multiplex PCR. The sample carries some 150,000 clones, roughly four fifths recorded once. The sequencing sample was made of PBMCs. These receptors were obtained from a woman between 40 and 50 years old in good health and CMV-seronegative. CDR3s include the opening cysteine and the closing phenylalanine or tryptophan. D genes are given only for firm matches. Where a row states a size, it is once, few, many or the class of an expanded clone; other rows omit it.

TRBV27,TRBD1,-,TRBJ1-2,TGTGCCAGCAGTTTCTCCGGGACAGGGAATGGCTACACCTTC,CASSFSGTGNGYTF
TRBV6-4,-,-,TRBJ2-2,TGTGCCAGCAAGCACCTCACCACCGGGGAGCTGTTTTTT,CASKHLTTGELFF
TRBV5-1,-,-,TRBJ1-1,TGCGCCAGCAGCTGGAGCACAGGGCTGCCCGAAGCTTTCTTT,CASSWSTGLPEAFF
TRBV19,TRBD1,once,TRBJ2-7,TGTGCCAGTAGTATTTCACAGGGGGCTAACGAGCAGTACTTC,CASSISQGANEQYF
TRBV2,TRBD1,-,TRBJ2-1,TGTGCCAGCACCCGCGACAGGGGTCGGTTCTTC,CASTRDRGRFF
TRBV9,-,few,TRBJ1-5,TGTGCCAGCAGCGTAGGCCCTACGAGCAATCAGCCCCAGCATTTT,CASSVGPTSNQPQHF
TRBV27,-,-,TRBJ1-2,TGTGCCAGCAGTTCCCTGGGACCCGGGGGCTATGGCTACACCTTC,CASSSLGPGGYGYTF
TRBV10-1,-,-,TRBJ1-2,TGCGCCAGCAGTGAGTGGGAGGGCTCCGGCTACACCTTC,CASSEWEGSGYTF
TRBV29-1,-,-,TRBJ2-2,TGCAGCGTAACCCAGGGGAACACCGGGGAGCTGTTTTTT,CSVTQGNTGELFF
TRBV9,-,-,TRBJ2-5,TGTGCCAGCAGCGTAGAGAGCATCTCTACCCAGTACTTC,CASSVESISTQYF